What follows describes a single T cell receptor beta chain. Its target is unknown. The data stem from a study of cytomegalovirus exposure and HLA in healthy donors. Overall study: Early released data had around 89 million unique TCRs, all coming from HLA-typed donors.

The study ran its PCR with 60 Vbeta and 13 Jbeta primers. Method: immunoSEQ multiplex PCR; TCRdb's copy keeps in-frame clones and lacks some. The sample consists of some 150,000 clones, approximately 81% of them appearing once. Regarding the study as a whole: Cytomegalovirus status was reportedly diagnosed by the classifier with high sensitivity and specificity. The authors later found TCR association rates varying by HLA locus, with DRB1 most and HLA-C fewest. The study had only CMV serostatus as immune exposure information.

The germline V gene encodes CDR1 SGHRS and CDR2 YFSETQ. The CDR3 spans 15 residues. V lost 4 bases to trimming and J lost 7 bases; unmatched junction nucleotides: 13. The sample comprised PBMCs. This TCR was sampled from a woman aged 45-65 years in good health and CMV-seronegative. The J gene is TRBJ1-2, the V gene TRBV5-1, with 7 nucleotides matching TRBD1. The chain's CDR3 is CASSPRETGLSGYTF. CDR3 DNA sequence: TGCGCCAGCAGCCCACGGGAGACAGGGTTGAGTGGCTACACCTTC.